Listed below are T cell receptor beta chains from one sample, sequenced in a study of cytomegalovirus exposure and HLA in healthy donors. Clones were sequenced by immunoSEQ multiplex PCR, and TCRdb holds only the in-frame ones, with some missing. In the table there are about 95,000 clones, under 85% of which are singletons. Sequencing was performed on PBMCs. These receptors originate from a man aged 18 to 30 in good health and CMV-seropositive. Both conserved end residues are part of each CDR3. The size of a clone is reported for some rows only, either as once, few or many, or as a class for expanded clones.

>-|TRBV19
CASSGDWDGYTF
>-|TRBV29-1
CSVVEGSYEQYF
>once|TRBV4-1
CASSQPRQGTTYGYTF
>-|TRBV5-4
CASRMGQGAVETQYF
>-|TRBV29-1
CSALAVSYEQYF
>-|TRBV27
CASSFQLAADTQYF
>once|TRBV4-2
CASSPPLAGDASYNEQFF
>-|TRBV27
CASGQGDQPQHF
>-|TRBV28
CASSPLRTGLWDTEAFF
>-|TRBV28
CASSLLGQPQHF
>-|TRBV28
CASLGGLGNEQFF
>-|TRBV2
CASSGGSSYEQYF
>-|TRBV11-2
CASSYRGPQRAQYF
>-|TRBV28
CASSPRAYGYTF